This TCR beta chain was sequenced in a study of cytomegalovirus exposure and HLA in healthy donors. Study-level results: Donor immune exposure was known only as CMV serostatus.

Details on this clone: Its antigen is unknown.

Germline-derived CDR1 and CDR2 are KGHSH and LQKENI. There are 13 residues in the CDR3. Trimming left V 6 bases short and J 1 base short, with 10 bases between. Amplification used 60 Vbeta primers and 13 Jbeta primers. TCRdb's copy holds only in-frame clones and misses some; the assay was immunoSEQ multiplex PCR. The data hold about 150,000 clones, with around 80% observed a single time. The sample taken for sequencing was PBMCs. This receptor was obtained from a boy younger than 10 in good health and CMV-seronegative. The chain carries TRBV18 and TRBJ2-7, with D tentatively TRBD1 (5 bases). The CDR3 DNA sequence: TGTGCCAGCTCCCCAGACAGTTCCTACGAGCAGTACTTC. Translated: CASSPDSSYEQYF.